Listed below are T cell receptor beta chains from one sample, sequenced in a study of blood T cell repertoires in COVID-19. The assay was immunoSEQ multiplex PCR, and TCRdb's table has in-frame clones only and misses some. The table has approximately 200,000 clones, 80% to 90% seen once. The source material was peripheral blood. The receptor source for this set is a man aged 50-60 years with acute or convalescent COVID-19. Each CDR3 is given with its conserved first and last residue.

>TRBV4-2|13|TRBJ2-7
CASSQDRGREQYF
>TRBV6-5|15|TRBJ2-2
CASSSDRRNTGELFF
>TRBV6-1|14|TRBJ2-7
CASSERDRTYEQYF
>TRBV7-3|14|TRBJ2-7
CASSPTGNRYEQYF
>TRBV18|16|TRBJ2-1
CASSPRTSGDYNEQFF
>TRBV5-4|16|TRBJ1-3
CASSPASGSSGNTIYF
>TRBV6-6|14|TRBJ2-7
CASRTAGRGYEQYF
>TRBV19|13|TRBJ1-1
CASRDSLNTEAFF
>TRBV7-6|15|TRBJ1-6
CASSHRDRGNSPLHF
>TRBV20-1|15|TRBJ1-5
CSASSSGRANQPQHF
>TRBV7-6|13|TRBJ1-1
CASSLTENTEAFF
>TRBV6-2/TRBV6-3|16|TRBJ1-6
CASSYSRGTGGSPLHF
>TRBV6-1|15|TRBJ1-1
CASSEPGQGAVGAFF
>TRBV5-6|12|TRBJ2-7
CASNRETYEQYF
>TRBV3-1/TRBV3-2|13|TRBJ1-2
CASSHGQGEGYTF
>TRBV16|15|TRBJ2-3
CASSQSAGNTDTQYF
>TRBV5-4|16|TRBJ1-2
CASSHRQGRGSYGYTF
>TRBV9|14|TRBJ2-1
CASSVAAGRDEQFF
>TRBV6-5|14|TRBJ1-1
CAGRTGTLNTEAFF
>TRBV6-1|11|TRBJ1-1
CASSEHRDAFF
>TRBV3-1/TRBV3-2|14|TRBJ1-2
CASRLNNNYYGYTF
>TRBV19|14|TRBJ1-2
CASSIGRVNYGYTF
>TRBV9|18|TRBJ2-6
CASSATGAPLSGANVLTF
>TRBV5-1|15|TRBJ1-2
CASSSGQATNYGYTF
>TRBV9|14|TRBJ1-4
CASSSSGWNEKLFF
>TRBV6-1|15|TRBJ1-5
CASSEGRWGNQPQHF
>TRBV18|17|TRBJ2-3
CASSPIGGGIATDTQYF
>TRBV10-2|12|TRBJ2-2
CASSWSTGELFF
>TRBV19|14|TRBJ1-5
CASRGTGYNQPQHF
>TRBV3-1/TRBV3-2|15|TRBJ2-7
CASSPRGGGSDEQYF
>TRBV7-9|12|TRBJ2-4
CASSLGQNIQYF
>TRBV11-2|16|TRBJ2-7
CASSPGTGHSSYEQYF
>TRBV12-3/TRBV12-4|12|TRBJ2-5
CASSFSGETQYF
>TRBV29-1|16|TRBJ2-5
CSARGAGTGGPWTQYF